This TCR beta chain originates from a study of blood T cell repertoires in COVID-19. Study at large: Italy, Spain and the United States were the sources of the convalescent and acute COVID-19 samples. In each case, the material was cDNA or gDNA derived from T cells, B-cell-depleted T cells, or PBMCs.

With 3 bases removed from V and 2 bases from J, the gap between germline ends came to 8 bases. The CDR3 loop spans 13 amino acids. Germline-derived CDR1 and CDR2 are GTSNPN and SVGIG (reference sequence). In the original workflow: For nucleated cells, counts were estimated from reference gene primer amplification. Clones were read by immunoSEQ multiplex PCR, and TCRdb kept only the in-frame ones, dropping some. V and J calls and clone size follow that table, whereas D and trimming were derived from the DNA. The sample comprises tens of thousands of clones, 70% to 80% of which are singletons, and 25% to 35% rests with the top ten.

This TCR was sampled from a woman aged 70 to 79 with acute or convalescent COVID-19. Sample: peripheral blood. The J gene is TRBJ1-5, the V gene TRBV30, with D tentatively TRBD1 (5 bases). CDR3 nucleotide sequence: TGTGCCTGGAGCAGGGAGGGCAATCAGCCCCAGCATTTT. It is translated as CAWSREGNQPQHF.